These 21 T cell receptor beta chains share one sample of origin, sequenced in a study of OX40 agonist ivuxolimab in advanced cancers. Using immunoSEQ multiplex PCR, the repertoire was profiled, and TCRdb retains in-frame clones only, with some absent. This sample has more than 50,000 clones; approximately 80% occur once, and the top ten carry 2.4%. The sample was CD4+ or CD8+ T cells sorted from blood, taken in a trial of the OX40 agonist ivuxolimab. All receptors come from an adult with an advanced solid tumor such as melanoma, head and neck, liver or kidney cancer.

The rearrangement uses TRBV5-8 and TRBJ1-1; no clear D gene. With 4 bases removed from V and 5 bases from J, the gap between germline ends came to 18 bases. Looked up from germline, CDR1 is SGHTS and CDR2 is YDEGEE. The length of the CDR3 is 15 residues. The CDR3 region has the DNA TGTGCCAGCAGCCTGAACGGGATTAGGCGTACTGAAGCTTTCTTT. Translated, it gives CASSLNGIRRTEAFF.

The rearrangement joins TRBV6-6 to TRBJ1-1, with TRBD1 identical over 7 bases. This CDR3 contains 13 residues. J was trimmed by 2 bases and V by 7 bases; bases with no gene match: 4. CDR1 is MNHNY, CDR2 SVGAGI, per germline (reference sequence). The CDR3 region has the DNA TGTGCCAGCACCGGGACAGCCAACACTGAAGCTTTCTTT. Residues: CASTGTANTEAFF.

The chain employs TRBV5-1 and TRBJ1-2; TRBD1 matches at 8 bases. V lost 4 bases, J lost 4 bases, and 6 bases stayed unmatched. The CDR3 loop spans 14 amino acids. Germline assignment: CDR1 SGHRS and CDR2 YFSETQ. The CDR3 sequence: CASSMDRALYGYTF. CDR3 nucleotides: TGCGCCAGCAGCATGGACAGGGCCCTCTATGGCTACACCTTC. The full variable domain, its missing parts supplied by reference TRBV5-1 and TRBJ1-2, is KAGVTQTPRYLIKTRGQQVTLSCSPISGHRSVSWYQQTPGQGLQFLFEYFSETQRNKGNFPGRFSGRQFSNSRSEMNVSTLELGDSALYLCASSMDRALYGYTFGSGTRLTVV.

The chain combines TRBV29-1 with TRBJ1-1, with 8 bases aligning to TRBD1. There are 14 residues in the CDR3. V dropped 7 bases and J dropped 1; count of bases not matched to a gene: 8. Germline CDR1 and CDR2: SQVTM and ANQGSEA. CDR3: CSATTGQGNTEAFF. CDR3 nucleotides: TGCAGCGCCACAACCGGACAGGGGAACACTGAAGCTTTCTTT.

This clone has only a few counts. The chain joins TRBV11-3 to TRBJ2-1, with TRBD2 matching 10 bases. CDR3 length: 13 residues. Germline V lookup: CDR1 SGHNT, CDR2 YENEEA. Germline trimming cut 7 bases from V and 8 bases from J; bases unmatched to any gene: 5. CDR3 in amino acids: CASKLAGRDEQFF. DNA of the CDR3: TGTGCCAGCAAACTAGCGGGGCGCGATGAGCAGTTCTTC.

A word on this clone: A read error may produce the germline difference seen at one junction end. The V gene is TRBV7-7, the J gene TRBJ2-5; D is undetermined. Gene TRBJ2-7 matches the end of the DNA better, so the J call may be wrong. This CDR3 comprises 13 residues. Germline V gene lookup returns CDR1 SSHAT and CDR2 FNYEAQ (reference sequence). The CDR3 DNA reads TGTGCTAGCAGCCTCGGTGGACCCTACGAGCAGTACTTC. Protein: CASSLGGPYEQYF.

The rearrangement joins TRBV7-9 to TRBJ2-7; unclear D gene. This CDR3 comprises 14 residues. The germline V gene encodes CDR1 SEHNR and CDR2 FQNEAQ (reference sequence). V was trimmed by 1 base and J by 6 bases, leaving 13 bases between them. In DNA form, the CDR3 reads TGTGCCAGCAGCTTAGTACCAGGATACCGCGAGCAGTACTTC. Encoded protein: CASSLVPGYREQYF.

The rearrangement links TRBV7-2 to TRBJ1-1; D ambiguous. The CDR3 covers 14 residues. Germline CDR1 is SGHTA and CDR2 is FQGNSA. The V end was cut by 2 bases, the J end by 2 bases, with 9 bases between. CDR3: CASSLRVGNTEAFF. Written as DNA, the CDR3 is TGTGCCAGCAGCTTACGGGTGGGTAACACTGAAGCTTTCTTT.

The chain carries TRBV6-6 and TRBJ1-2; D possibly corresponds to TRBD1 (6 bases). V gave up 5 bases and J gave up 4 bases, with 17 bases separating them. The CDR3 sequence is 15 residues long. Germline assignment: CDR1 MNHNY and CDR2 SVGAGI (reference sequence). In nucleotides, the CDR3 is TGTGCCAGCAGTCCCAGCGGGGGCTTTGGCTATGGCTACACCTTC. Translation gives CASSPSGGFGYGYTF.

The chain's CDR3 is CASTPDTRANEQYF. CDR3 nucleotides: TGTGCCAGCACCCCGGATACTAGAGCCAACGAGCAGTACTTC. The chain recombines TRBV9 with TRBJ2-7; a weak D match, TRBD2 (5 bases). CDR3 length: 14 amino acids. Germline V gives CDR1 SGDLS, CDR2 YYNGEE. The V end was cut by 6 bases, the J end by 5 bases, with 18 bases between.

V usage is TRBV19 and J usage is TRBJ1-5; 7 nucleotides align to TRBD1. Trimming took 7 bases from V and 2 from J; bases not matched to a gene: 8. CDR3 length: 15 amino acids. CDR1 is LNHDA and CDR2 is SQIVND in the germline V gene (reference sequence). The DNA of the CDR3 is TGTGCCAGTAATCCACAGGGGCCGCGCAATCAGCCCCAGCATTTT. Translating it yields CASNPQGPRNQPQHF. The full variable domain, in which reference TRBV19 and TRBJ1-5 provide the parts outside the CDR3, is DGGITQSPKYLFRKEGQNVTLSCEQNLNHDAMYWYRQDPGQGLRLIYYSQIVNDFQKGDIAEGYSVSREKKESFPLTVTSAQKNPTAFYLCASNPQGPRNQPQHFGDGTRLSIL.

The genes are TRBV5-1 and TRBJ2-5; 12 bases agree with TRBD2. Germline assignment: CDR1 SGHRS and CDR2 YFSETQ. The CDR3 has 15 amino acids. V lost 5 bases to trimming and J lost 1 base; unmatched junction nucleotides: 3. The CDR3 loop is CASRALAGGQETQYF. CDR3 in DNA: TGCGCCAGCAGAGCACTAGCGGGGGGCCAAGAGACCCAGTACTTC.

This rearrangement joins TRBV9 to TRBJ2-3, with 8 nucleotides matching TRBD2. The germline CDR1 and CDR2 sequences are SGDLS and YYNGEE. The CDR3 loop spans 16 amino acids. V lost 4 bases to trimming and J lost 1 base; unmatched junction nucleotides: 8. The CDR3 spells CASSPSGGERTDTQYF. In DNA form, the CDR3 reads TGTGCCAGCAGCCCCTCCGGGGGGGAACGCACAGATACGCAGTATTTT.

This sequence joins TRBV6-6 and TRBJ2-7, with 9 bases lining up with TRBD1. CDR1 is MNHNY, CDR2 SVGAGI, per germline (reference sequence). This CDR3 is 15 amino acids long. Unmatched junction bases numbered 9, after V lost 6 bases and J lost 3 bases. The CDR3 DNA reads TGTGCCAGCAGGTCGCCGGGACAGGGTAGCTACGAGCAGTACTTC. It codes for CASRSPGQGSYEQYF.

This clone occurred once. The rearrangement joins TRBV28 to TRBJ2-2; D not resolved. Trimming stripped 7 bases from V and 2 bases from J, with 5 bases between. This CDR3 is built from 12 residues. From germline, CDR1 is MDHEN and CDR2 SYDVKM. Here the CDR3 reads CASTRNTGELFF. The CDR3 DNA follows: TGTGCCAGCACCCGAAACACCGGGGAGCTGTTTTTT. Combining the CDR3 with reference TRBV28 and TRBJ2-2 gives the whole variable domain DVKVTQSSRYLVKRTGEKVFLECVQDMDHENMFWYRQDPGLGLRLIYFSYDVKMKEKGDIPEGYSVSREKKERFSLILESASTNQTSMYLCASTRNTGELFFGEGSRLTVL.

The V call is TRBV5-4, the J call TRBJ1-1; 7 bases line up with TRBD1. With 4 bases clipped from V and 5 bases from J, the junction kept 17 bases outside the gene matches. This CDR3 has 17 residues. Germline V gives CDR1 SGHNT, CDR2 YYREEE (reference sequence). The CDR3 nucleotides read TGTGCCAGCAGCGGTCTCCCGGGAGGGGGCGGAGGGACTGAAGCTTTCTTT. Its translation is CASSGLPGGGGGTEAFF.

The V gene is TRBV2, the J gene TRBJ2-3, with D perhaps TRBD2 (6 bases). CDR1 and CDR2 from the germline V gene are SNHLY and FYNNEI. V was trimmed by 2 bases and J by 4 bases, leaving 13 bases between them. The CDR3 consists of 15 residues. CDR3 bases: TGTGCCAGCAGTGAATTCCGGACTAAATCAGATACGCAGTATTTT. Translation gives CASSEFRTKSDTQYF.

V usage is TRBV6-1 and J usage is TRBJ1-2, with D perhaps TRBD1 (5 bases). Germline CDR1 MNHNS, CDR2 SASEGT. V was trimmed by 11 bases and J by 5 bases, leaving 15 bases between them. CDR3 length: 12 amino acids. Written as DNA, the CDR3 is TGTGCCGCCCTGGGGGGGTCATATGGCTACACCTTC. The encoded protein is CAALGGSYGYTF.

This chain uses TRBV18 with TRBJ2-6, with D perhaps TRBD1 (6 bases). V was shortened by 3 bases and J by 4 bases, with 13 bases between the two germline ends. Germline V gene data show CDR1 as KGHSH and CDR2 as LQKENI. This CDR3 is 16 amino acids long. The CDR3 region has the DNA TGTGCCAGCTCACCCCAGGGGACGCGGGGGGCCAACGTCCTGACTTTC. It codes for CASSPQGTRGANVLTF.

CDR3 region: CASSTGVGGYTF. CDR3 DNA: TGTGCCAGCAGTACAGGGGTTGGTGGCTACACCTTC. The rearrangement links TRBV28 to TRBJ1-2; 7 nucleotides line up with TRBD1. With V trimmed by 5 bases and J by 7 bases, 4 bases remained unmatched. Germline V lookup: CDR1 MDHEN, CDR2 SYDVKM. There are 12 residues in the CDR3.

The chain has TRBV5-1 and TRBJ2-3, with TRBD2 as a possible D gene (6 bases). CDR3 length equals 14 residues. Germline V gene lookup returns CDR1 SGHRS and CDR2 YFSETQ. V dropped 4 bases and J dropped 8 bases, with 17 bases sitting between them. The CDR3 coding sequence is TGCGCCAGCAGCAACGGGGAACAGGAGGGTACGCAGTATTTT. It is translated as CASSNGEQEGTQYF.